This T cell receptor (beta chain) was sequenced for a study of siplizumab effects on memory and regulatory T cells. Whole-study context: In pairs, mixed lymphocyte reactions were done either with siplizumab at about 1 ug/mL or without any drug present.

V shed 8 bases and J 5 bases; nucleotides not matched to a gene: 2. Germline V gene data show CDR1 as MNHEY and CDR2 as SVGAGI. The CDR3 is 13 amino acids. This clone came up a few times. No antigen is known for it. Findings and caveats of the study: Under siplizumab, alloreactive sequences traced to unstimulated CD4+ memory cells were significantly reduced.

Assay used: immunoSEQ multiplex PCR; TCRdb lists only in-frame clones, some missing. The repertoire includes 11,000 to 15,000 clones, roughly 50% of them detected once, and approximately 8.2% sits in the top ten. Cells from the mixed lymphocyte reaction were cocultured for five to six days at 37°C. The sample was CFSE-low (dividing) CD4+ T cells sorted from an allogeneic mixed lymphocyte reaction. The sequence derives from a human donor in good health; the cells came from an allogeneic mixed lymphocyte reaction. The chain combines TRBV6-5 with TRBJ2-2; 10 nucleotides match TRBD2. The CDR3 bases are TGTGCCAGCCGGACTAGCGGTACCGGGGAGCTGTTTTTT. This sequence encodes CASRTSGTGELFF.